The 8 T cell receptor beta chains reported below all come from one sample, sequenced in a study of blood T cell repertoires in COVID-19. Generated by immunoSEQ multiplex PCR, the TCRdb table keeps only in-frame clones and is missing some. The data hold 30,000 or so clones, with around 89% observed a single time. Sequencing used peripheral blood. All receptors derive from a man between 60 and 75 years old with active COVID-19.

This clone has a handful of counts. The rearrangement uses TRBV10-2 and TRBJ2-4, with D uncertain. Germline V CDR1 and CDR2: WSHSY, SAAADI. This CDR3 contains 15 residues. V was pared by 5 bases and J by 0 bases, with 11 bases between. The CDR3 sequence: CASSSLRKAKNIQYF. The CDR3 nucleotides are TGCGCCAGCAGTTCACTGAGAAAAGCCAAAAACATTCAGTACTTC.

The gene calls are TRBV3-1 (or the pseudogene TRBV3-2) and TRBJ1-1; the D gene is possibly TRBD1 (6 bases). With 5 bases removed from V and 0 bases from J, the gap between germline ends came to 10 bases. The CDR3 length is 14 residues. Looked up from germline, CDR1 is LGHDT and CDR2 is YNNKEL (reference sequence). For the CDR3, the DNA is TGTGCCAGCAGCGCCAGGACAGTGAACACTGAAGCTTTCTTT. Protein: CASSARTVNTEAFF.

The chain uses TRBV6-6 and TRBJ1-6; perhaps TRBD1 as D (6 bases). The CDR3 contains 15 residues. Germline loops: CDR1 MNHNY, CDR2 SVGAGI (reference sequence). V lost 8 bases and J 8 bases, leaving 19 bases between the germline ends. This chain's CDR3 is CASSIGTQGDSPLHF. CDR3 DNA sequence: TGTGCCAGCTCGATAGGGACACAAGGGGATTCACCCCTCCACTTT.

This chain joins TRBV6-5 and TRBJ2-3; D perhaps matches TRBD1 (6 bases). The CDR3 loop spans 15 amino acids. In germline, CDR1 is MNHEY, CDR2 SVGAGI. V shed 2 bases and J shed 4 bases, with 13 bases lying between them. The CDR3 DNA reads TGTGCCAGCAGTTACCTCGGGGCAGGGGCAGATACGCAGTATTTT. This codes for CASSYLGAGADTQYF.

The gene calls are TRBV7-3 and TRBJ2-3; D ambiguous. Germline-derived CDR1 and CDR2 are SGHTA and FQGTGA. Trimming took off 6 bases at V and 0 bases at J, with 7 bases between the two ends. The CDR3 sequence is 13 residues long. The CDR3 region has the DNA TGTGCCAGCAGAGCCTCTAGCACAGATACGCAGTATTTT. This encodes CASRASSTDTQYF.

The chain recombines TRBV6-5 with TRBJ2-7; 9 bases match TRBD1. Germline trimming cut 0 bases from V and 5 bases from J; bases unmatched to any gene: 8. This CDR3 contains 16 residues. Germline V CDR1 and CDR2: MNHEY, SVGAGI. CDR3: CASSYSGTGKGHEQYF. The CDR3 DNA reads TGTGCCAGCAGTTACTCGGGGACAGGGAAAGGGCACGAGCAGTACTTC.

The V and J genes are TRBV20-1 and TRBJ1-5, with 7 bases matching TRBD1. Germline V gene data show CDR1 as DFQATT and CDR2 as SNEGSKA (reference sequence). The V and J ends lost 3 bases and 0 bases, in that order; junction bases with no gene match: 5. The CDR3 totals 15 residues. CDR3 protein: CSASRQGDSNQPQHF. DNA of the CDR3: TGCAGTGCTAGTCGCCAGGGGGATAGCAATCAGCCCCAGCATTTT.

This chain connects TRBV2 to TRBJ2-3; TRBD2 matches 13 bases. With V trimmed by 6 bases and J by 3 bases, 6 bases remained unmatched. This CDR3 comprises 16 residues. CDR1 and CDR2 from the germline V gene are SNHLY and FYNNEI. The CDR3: CASRRLAGGGTDTQYF. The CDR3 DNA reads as TGTGCCAGCAGACGACTAGCGGGGGGCGGGACAGATACGCAGTATTTT. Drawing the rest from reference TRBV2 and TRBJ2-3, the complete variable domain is EPEVTQTPSHQVTQMGQEVILRCVPISNHLYFYWYRQILGQKVEFLVSFYNNEISEKSEIFDDQFSVERPDGSNFTLKIRSTKLEDSAMYFCASRRLAGGGTDTQYFGPGTRLTVL.